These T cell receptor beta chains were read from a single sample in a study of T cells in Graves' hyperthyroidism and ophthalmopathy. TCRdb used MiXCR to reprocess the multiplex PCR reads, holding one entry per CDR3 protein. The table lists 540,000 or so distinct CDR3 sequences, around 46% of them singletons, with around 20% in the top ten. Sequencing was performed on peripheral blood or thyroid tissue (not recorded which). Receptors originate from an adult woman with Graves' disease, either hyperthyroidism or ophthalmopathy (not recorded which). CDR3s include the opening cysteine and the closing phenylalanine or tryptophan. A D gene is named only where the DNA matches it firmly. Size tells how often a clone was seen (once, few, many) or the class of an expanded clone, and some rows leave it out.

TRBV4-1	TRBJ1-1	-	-	TGTGCCAGCAGTACCCCCACTGAAGCTTTCTTT	CASSTPTEAFF
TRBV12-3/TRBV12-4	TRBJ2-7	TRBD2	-	TGTGCCAGCAGTTTTTTAGGGCGGGAGGGCCGCGAGCAGTACTTC	CASSFLGREGREQYF
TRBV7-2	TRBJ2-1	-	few	TGTGCCAGTAGCGGATACAATGAGCAGTTCTTC	CASSGYNEQFF
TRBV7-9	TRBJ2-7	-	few	TGTGCCAGCAGCCTCAGGGTCTACGAGCAGTACTTC	CASSLRVYEQYF
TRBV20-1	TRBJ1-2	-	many	TGCAGTGCTAACTCAGGGGCGGACTATGGCTACACCTTC	CSANSGADYGYTF
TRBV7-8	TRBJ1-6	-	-	TGTGCCAGCAGCTTGAGCGGGAGTTCACCCCTCCACTTT	CASSLSGSSPLHF
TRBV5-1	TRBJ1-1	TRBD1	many	TGCGCCAGCAGCAACTTCCCGGGACAGGGGGTTGGGAACACTGAAGCTTTCTTT	CASSNFPGQGVGNTEAFF
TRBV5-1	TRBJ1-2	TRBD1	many	TGCGCCAGCAGCTACCGGGACAGCCGCTATGGCTACACCTTC	CASSYRDSRYGYTF
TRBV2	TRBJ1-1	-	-	TGTGCCAGCAGTCTTTTGGGGAATGAAGCTTTCTTT	CASSLLGNEAFF
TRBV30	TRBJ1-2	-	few	TGTGCCTGGAGTTCCCCCAGATCTAACTATGGCTACACCTTC	CAWSSPRSNYGYTF
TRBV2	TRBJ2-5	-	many	TGTGCCAGCAGTGAAGCAAGCGGACCAAAATTGGAGACCCAGTACTTC	CASSEASGPKLETQYF
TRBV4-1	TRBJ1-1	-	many	TGCGCCAGCAGCCAAGATGAGGGAAGAGCTGAAGCTTTCTTT	CASSQDEGRAEAFF
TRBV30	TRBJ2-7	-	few	TGTGCCTGGAGTCCGATTACAGAGCCCTACGAGCAGTACTTC	CAWSPITEPYEQYF
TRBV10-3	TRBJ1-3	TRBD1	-	TGTGCCATCAGGACAGGGACCGGAAACACCATATATTTT	CAIRTGTGNTIYF
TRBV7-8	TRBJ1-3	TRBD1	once	TGTACCAGCAGCCCAAGGACAGGAGCTGGAAACACCATATATTTT	CTSSPRTGAGNTIYF
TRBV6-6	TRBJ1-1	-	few	TGTGCCAGCAGTTACGTGACGGCACGAGAAGCTTTCTTT	CASSYVTAREAFF
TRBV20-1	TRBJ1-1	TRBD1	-	TGCAGTGCTAGGGGGACAGGTCTGAACACTGAAGCTTTCTTT	CSARGTGLNTEAFF
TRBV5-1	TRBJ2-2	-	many	TGCGCCAGCAGGCCGCCACGGGGACGGGGGACCGGGGAGCTGTTTTTT	CASRPPRGRGTGELFF
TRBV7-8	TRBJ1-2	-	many	TGTGCCAGCAGCTTAGCGGGGGCTGGGGGTTCCTTTGGCTACACCTTC	CASSLAGAGGSFGYTF
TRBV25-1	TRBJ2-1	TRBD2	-	TGTGCCAGCAGTGATAGCGGGAGAGGGGGCTATGAGCAGTTCTTC	CASSDSGRGGYEQFF
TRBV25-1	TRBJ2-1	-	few	TGTGCCAGCAGTCCCCCCGGCTTGAATGAGCAGTTCTTC	CASSPPGLNEQFF
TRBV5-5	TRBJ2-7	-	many	TGTGCCAGCAGACAGGTGTCCTACGAGCAGTACTTC	CASRQVSYEQYF
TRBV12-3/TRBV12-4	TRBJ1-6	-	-	TGTGCCAGCAGATCGACGGGGAATTCACCCCTCCACTTT	CASRSTGNSPLHF
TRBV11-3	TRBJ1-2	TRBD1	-	TGTGCCAGCAGCGTTGAACAGGGGAACTTCTATGGCTACACCTTC	CASSVEQGNFYGYTF
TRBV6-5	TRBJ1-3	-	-	TGTACCAGCAGTCAAGATGCCACCTCTGGAAACACCATATATTTT	CTSSQDATSGNTIYF
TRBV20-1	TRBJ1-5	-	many	TGCAGTGCTAGCTTGGAGGGTGGACAGCCCCAGCATTTT	CSASLEGGQPQHF
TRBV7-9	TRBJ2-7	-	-	TGTGCCAGCAGCTCAAGCGGACAGACCTACGAGCAGTACTTC	CASSSSGQTYEQYF
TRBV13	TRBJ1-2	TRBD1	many	TGTGCCAGCAGCTTAGCGGGGACAGCTTATGGCTACACCTTC	CASSLAGTAYGYTF
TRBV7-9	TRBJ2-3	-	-	TGTGCCAGCAGCTTAGTGGATCGGTGCACAGATACGCAGTATTTT	CASSLVDRCTDTQYF
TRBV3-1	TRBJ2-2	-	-	TGTGCCAGCAGCCCACGAGTAATCGGGGAGCTGTTTTTT	CASSPRVIGELFF
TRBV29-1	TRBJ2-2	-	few	TGCAGCGTGGCTACCTGCAGTGCCAGGACTTCGAACACCGGGGAGCTGTTTTTT	CSVATCSARTSNTGELFF
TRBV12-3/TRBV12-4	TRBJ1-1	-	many	TGTGCCATACGGACGGTGAACACTGAAGCTTTCTTT	CAIRTVNTEAFF
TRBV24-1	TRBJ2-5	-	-	TGTGCCACCAGTGATTTGGGCTCGAGGCAGCCCCAGTACTTC	CATSDLGSRQPQYF
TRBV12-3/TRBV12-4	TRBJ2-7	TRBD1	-	TGTGCCAGCAACCCGACAGGGGTCGCCTACGAGCAGTACTTC	CASNPTGVAYEQYF
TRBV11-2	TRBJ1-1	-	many	TGTGCCAGCAGCTCTGGAGGGCAGAACACTGAAGCTTTCTTT	CASSSGGQNTEAFF